This T cell receptor beta chain was recorded in a study of molecular identifiers for immune sequencing clone quantification. The wider study: Naive CD8 RNA (about 19,000 or 110,000 cells) was divided into five aliquots, with four sequenced.

This CDR3 is built from 12 residues. Trimming pared 1 base from V and 8 bases from J, leaving 8 bases between. Germline CDR1 is MDHEN and CDR2 is SYDVKM. As previously described, bulk TCR libraries were made using listed TCR primers. From the PCR reads, TCRdb called clonotypes with MiXCR, one entry per CDR3 protein. The sample lists around 480,000 distinct CDR3 sequences, 25% occurring once. This clonotype was observed a few times. Isolation of naive CD8 T cells was achieved by sorting on a CD8+CD4-CCR7+CD45RA+ phenotype. The TCR sequence derives from a human donor in good health. Some libraries in this study had Jurkat cell RNA spiked in. The sequencing sample was made of naive CD8+ T cells from blood, with Jurkat cell RNA spiked in. The subset was: FACS-sorted CD8+CD4-CCR7+CD45RA+ naive T cells. The rearrangement joins TRBV28 to TRBJ1-2; no clear D gene. CDR3 nucleotide sequence: TGTGCCAGCAGTTTATCAGAGATCGGCTACACCTTC. Amino acid sequence: CASSLSEIGYTF.